This T cell receptor (beta chain) originates from a study of memory CD4+ T cells and cytomegalovirus serostatus. Study-wide results and caveats: Suggested: most of the CMV-linked TCR signature lies in CD4+ memory cells. Of 164 reported CMV TCRbeta sequences, 65 to 85 were found in memory CD4+ repertoires.

Profiled with immunoSEQ multiplex PCR; TCRdb holds only in-frame clones, not every one. This table holds 70,000 to 95,000 clones, about 85% found once. Single viable CD3+CD4+CD8-CD45RO+ cells were sorted as the memory CD4+ T cells. The V gene's germline CDR1 is SGHAT and CDR2 FQNNGV. This CDR3 region has 19 residues. V lost 5 bases, J lost 0 bases, and 13 bases stayed unmatched. To note about this clone: What it binds is not known.

Material: memory CD4+ T cells from blood. The clonotype was recovered from an adult in good health and CMV-seronegative. V usage is TRBV11-2 and J usage is TRBJ2-4, with 10 bases fitting TRBD2. CDR3 DNA sequence: TGTGCCAGCAGCCGGGTGGTAGCGGGGGGTATGGGAGCCAAAAACATTCAGTACTTC. This codes for CASSRVVAGGMGAKNIQYF.